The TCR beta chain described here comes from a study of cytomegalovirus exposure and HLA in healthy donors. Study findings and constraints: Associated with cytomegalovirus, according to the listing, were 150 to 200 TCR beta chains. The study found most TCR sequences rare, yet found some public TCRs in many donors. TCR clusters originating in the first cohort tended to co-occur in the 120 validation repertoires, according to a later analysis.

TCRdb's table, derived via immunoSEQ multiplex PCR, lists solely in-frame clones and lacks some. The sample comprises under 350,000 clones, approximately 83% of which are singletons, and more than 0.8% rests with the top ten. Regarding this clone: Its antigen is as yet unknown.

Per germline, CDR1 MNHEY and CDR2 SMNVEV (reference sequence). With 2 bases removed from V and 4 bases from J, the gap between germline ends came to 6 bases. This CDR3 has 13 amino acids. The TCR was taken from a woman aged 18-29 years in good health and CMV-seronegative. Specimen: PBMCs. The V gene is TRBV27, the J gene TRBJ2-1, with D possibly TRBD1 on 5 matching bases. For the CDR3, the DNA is TGTGCCAGCAGTTTACAGGGTTACAATGAGCAGTTCTTC. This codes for CASSLQGYNEQFF.